This TCR beta chain was observed in a study of molecular identifiers for immune sequencing clone quantification listed by TCRdb under 2018. Broadly, across the study: In a replicate experiment, RNA from 20,000 or 100,000 naive CD8 T cells was split into five aliquots, four of which were sequenced. The study was a methods study using CD8 T cells to benchmark molecular-identifier clustering-based TCR repertoire sequencing (MIDCIRS) and TCR RNA copy counting.

The library was prepared using PCR. Instrument used: Illumina HiSeq 4000. Bulk TCR libraries were generated as previously described, with the TCR primers listed in Table S5 used. The Qiagen AllPrep DNA/RNA kit was used to purify total RNA. Reads from multiple sequencing runs of the same library were pooled before analysis. The authors' analysis ran thus. Reads were retained only if an exact TCR constant sequence was present, and the retained reads were trimmed to 150 nt and grouped according to their 12-nt molecular barcodes. Reads within each barcode group were sub-clustered using a 15% Levenshtein threshold, and quality-weighted consensus sequences were constructed for each RNA molecule. Non-functional sequences were excluded, and lower-count sequences lying one edit away from another sequence were also excluded. Barcode sub-clusters with fewer than 20% of the maximum read count were removed, based on fitting two negative binomial distributions. TCRdb trimmed the raw reads at Q25, called clones with MiXCR and kept productive beta chains. When rows share a CDR3 protein, they turn into one entry using the most common DNA and genes. These V and J calls are TCRdb output, not the study's own analysis. The sample includes about 320,000 distinct CDR3 sequences, with 20% to 25% observed a single time. Of the sample, roughly 0.8% is held by the ten largest clones.

Trimming removed 4 bases from V and 2 bases from J, leaving 14 bases between the germline ends. The CDR3 has 15 amino acids, counting the end cysteine and phenylalanine. CDR3 DNA is the only sequence kept; it has 45 bases, read in frame from the first base. The germline V gene (reference sequence) specifies LGHDT as CDR1 and YNNKEL as CDR2. The investigation overall reported the following: In CMV-specific effector cells, clones with more than 20 RNA copies contained over 97% of molecules, whereas in naive cells such clones contained under 1% of molecules. Spiked-in Jurkat TCR RNA equal to a single cell's worth was reported to be detectable even within 1,100,000 naive CD8 T cells. Naive libraries contained spiked-in Jurkat TCR RNA (roughly 10 copies' worth), which is not part of the donor repertoire. When barcode sub-clustering was not used, chimeric consensus sequences inflated TCR diversity, with chimeras reaching as high as 47%. Highly expanded clone sizes could be underestimated because identical TCR molecules may share a barcode. Modeling gave 3 to 3.5 recovered TCR RNA copies per cell versus approximately 10 by digital PCR, implying approximately 30% capture efficiency.

Naive CD8 T cell libraries were made from around 18,000 to 910,000 sorted cells using 10%, 30% or 50% of purified RNA. On a BD FACSAria II, naive CD8 T cells were FACS-sorted as CD8+CD4-CCR7+CD45RA+ and collected into RLT Plus buffer. Under 11 TCR copies' worth of Jurkat RNA were spiked into roughly 20,000-1,000,000 naive CD8 T cell samples to test detection sensitivity. CD8 T cells were enriched using RosetteSep CD8+ T Cell Enrichment Cocktail and Ficoll-Paque, and the enriched cells then underwent ACK red cell lysis. This clonotype showed up many times. It lacks a known antigen. Per-base qualities were not stored, and no clone one base away is much larger.

The sequenced material came from naive CD8+ T cells from blood, with Jurkat cell RNA spiked in. Reading the label with the study, this specimen's cell subset or site is: FACS-sorted CD8+CD4-CCR7+CD45RA+ naive T cells. This clonotype was sampled from a human donor in good health. Some libraries in this study had Jurkat cell RNA spiked in. In this chain, TRBV3-1 is recombined with TRBJ1-1; the D gene cannot be resolved reliably. The DNA sequence follows: TGTGCCAGCAGCCCCTCCCGACACGATAACACTGAAGCTTTCTTT. The translation is CASSPSRHDNTEAFF.